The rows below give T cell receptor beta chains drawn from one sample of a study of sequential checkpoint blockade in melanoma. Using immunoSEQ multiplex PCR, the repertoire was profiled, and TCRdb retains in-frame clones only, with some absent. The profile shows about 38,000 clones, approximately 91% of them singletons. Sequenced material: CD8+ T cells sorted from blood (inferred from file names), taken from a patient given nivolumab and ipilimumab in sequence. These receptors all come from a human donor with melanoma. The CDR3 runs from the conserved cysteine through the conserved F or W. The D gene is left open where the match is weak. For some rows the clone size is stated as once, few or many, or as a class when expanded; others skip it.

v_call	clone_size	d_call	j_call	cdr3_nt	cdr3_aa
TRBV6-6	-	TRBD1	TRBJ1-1	TGTGCCAGCAATGACAGGGGGTTGAACACTGAAGCTTTCTTT	CASNDRGLNTEAFF
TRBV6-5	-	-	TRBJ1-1	TGTGCCAGCAGTACTACAGGGCTGAACACTGAAGCTTTCTTT	CASSTTGLNTEAFF
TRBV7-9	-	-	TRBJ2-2	TGTGCCAGCAGCTTGCTTAGTCGGACCGGGGAGCTGTTTTTT	CASSLLSRTGELFF
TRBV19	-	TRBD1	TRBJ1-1	TGTGCCAGTAGTATGGGGACAGGGTATTTGAACACTGAAGCTTTCTTT	CASSMGTGYLNTEAFF
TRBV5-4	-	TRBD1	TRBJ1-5	TGTGCCAGCAGCGAGGACGGGACAGGGGGCGACCAGCCCCAGCATTTT	CASSEDGTGGDQPQHF
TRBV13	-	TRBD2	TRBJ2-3	TGTGCCAGCAGCTTAGTGGCTAGCGGGAATACGCAGTATTTT	CASSLVASGNTQYF
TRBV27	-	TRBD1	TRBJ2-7	TGTGCCAGCAGCCTGGGACCGGGACAGGGTTTTTACGAGCAGTACTTC	CASSLGPGQGFYEQYF
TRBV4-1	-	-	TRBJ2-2	TGCGCCAGCAGCCAAGGACACACCACCGGGGAGCTGTTTTTT	CASSQGHTTGELFF
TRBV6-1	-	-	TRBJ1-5	TGTGCCAGCAGTTCCCGGGACATTAGCAATCAGCCCCAGCATTTT	CASSSRDISNQPQHF
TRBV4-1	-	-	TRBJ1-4	TGCGCCAGCAGCCAAGATTCGCGGGGGGCAGAGGAAAAACTGTTTTTT	CASSQDSRGAEEKLFF
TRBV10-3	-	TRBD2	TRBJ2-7	TGTGCCATCAGGACTAGCAACCTTTCCTACGAGCAGTACTTC	CAIRTSNLSYEQYF
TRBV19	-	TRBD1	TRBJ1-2	TGTGCCAGTAGTATGAGCGGGACAGGGCAATATGGCTACACCTTC	CASSMSGTGQYGYTF
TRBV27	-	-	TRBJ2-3	TGTGCCAGCAGCCCAAATCGCGAGTATACGCAGTATTTT	CASSPNREYTQYF
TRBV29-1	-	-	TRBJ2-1	TGCAGCGTTGATGGGGGGGCCCTACATGTTGAGCAGTTCTTC	CSVDGGALHVEQFF
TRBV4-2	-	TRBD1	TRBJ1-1	TGTGCCAGCAGCCAACCGGGACAGGCGAACACTGAAGCTTTCTTT	CASSQPGQANTEAFF
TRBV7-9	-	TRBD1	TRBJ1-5	TGTGCCAGCAGCTTAGGGCAGGGGGCCACGAATCAGCCCCAGCATTTT	CASSLGQGATNQPQHF
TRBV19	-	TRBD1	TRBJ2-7	TGTGCCAGTAGTATAGACGAGTTCGGGACAGGGAGCTACGAGCAGTACTTC	CASSIDEFGTGSYEQYF
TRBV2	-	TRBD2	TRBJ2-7	TGTGCCAGCAGTGACGAGGCTAGCGGGAGGGCCGGCGAGCAGTACTTC	CASSDEASGRAGEQYF
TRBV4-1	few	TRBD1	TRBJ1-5	TGCGCCAGCAGCCAAGCCGACCAGGGGGCTGGTCAGCCCCAGCATTTT	CASSQADQGAGQPQHF
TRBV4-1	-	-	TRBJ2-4	TGCGCCAGCAGCCAAGGGGGCGCCAAAAACATTCAGTACTTC	CASSQGGAKNIQYF
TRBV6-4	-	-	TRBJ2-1	TGTGCCAGCAGTGACTCCCCGTACAATGAGCAGTTCTTC	CASSDSPYNEQFF
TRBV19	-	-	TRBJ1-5	TGTGCCAGCAATGCGGGTTCAGGCACCGGTCAGCCCCAGCATTTT	CASNAGSGTGQPQHF
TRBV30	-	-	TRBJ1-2	TGTGCCTATACAGGTTTAAACTATGGCTACACCTTC	CAYTGLNYGYTF
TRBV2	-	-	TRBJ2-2	TGTGCCAGCAGCCCACACCAAACTACAGGGTTCGAGACCGGGGAGCTGTTTTTT	CASSPHQTTGFETGELFF
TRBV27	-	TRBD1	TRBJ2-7	TGTGCCAGCAGTTTTGGACAGGGTTATTACCACGAGCAGTACTTC	CASSFGQGYYHEQYF
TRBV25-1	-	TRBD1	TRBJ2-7	TGTGCCAGCAGTGCGGGGACAGGGGGCCCCTACGAGCAGTACTTC	CASSAGTGGPYEQYF
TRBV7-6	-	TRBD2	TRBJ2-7	TGTGCCAGCAGTCGTTTTGGCGGGAGTACCTACGAGCAGTACTTC	CASSRFGGSTYEQYF
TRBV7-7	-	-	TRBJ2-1	TGTGCTAGCAGCCGGCCGGGGGATGAGCAGTTCTTC	CASSRPGDEQFF
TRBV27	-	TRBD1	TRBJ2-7	TGTGCCAGCAGTTCCCGACAGGGCGAGCAGTACTTC	CASSSRQGEQYF
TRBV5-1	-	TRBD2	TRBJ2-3	TGCGCCAGCAGGGAGCTAGCGGAAGCGCCCCACGATACGCAGTATTTT	CASRELAEAPHDTQYF
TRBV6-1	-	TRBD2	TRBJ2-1	TGTGCCAGCAGTGAGGAGGCGGGAGGAGGCAATGAGCAGTTCTTC	CASSEEAGGGNEQFF
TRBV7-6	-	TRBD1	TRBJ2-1	TGTGCCAGCAGCTCATACCGAGGGGACAGGGCTGACAATGAGCAGTTCTTC	CASSSYRGDRADNEQFF
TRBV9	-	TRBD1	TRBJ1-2	TGTGCCAGCAGCTTGGGACAGAGCTATGGCTACACCTTC	CASSLGQSYGYTF
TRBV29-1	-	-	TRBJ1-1	TGCAGCGTTGAAGCAATAAGGGGCCCGGTCGGCTGGACTGAAGCTTTCTTT	CSVEAIRGPVGWTEAFF
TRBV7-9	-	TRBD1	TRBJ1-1	TGTGCCAGCAGACCATCGCCCGGGACAGGGGGGACTGAAGCTTTCTTT	CASRPSPGTGGTEAFF